Each of the 26 T cell receptor beta chains below was sequenced from the same sample in a study of cytomegalovirus exposure and HLA in healthy donors. The PCR was carried out with 60 Vbeta primers and 13 Jbeta primers. The assay was immunoSEQ multiplex PCR, and TCRdb's table has in-frame clones only and misses some. The sample lists 35,000 to 40,000 clones; 65% to 85% were seen once. Sequencing was done on a sample of PBMCs. All receptors derive from a woman aged 25 to 39 in good health and CMV-seropositive.

The rearrangement joins TRBV28 to TRBJ2-5; weak D call: TRBD2 (6 bases). From germline, CDR1 is MDHEN and CDR2 SYDVKM. The CDR3 is made up of 16 amino acids. The V end was cut by 5 bases, the J end by 1 base, with 17 bases between. The CDR3 DNA sequence: TGTGCCAGCAGTGAACGGGAGCAGCGAGTCCAAGAGACCCAGTACTTC. It yields the protein CASSEREQRVQETQYF.

The chain combines TRBV7-2 with TRBJ1-5; perhaps TRBD1 as D (6 bases). Germline V gives CDR1 SGHTA, CDR2 FQGNSA. The CDR3 consists of 15 residues. Trimming pared 2 bases from V and 2 bases from J, leaving 10 bases between. The CDR3 nucleotides are TGTGCCAGCAGCTTATCAGGGGATGGCAATCAGCCCCAGCATTTT. It specifies CASSLSGDGNQPQHF.

CDR3 coding DNA: TGTGCCAGCAGCGTTAGAGGCGGGGAGCTGTTTTTT. Translation: CASSVRGGELFF. This rearrangement joins TRBV9 to TRBJ2-2; D is ambiguous. This CDR3 spans 12 amino acids. Germline values: CDR1 SGDLS, CDR2 YYNGEE. With 2 bases removed from V and 7 bases from J, the gap between germline ends came to 6 bases.

The chain links TRBV30 to TRBJ1-5; D might be TRBD1 (5 bases). Germline lookup yields CDR1 GTSNPN and CDR2 SVGIG (reference sequence). The CDR3 has 14 residues. Trimming shortened V by 2 bases and J by 9 bases, and 17 bases separated the two germline ends. CDR3: CAWSFPGGGGPQHF. CDR3 DNA: TGTGCCTGGAGTTTCCCGGGCGGGGGAGGGCCCCAGCATTTT.

This chain uses TRBV4-1 with TRBJ2-7; D remains ambiguous. Trimming shortened V by 3 bases and J by 0 bases, and 9 bases separated the two germline ends. Germline V gives CDR1 MGHRA, CDR2 YSYEKL. The length of the CDR3 is 14 residues. For the CDR3, the DNA is TGCGCCAGCAGCCACCACAGCAGCTCCTACGAGCAGTACTTC. This codes for CASSHHSSSYEQYF.

The chain carries TRBV7-9 and TRBJ1-1, with TRBD1 matching over 8 bases. Germline V gene data show CDR1 as SEHNR and CDR2 as FQNEAQ (reference sequence). The CDR3 covers 13 residues. V lost 1 base to trimming and J lost 5 bases; unmatched junction nucleotides: 0. In DNA, the CDR3 is TGTGCCAGCAGCTTAGGACAGGGGACTGAAGCTTTCTTT. Its translation is CASSLGQGTEAFF.

The rearrangement joins TRBV6-1 to TRBJ2-7; the D is unclear. Germline assignment: CDR1 MNHNS and CDR2 SASEGT. V was cut by 1 base and J by 0 bases, with 7 bases left in between. The CDR3 covers 14 residues. This CDR3 reads CASSEGQISYEQYF. The CDR3 bases are TGTGCCAGCAGTGAAGGACAAATCTCCTACGAGCAGTACTTC.

By frequency in the sample, this clone is medium-sized. The genes are TRBV19 and TRBJ2-1; 8 positions agree with TRBD2. The V gene end was trimmed by 7 bases and the J gene end by 4 bases; junction bases not matched to a gene: 9. Germline loops: CDR1 LNHDA, CDR2 SQIVND (reference sequence). The CDR3 is 15 residues long. The DNA for the CDR3 is TGTGCCAGTAATCCTGTAGCGGGGCCGTACAATGAGCAGTTCTTC. Its translation is CASNPVAGPYNEQFF. Variable domain in full (rest from reference TRBV19 and TRBJ2-1): DGGITQSPKYLFRKEGQNVTLSCEQNLNHDAMYWYRQDPGQGLRLIYYSQIVNDFQKGDIAEGYSVSREKKESFPLTVTSAQKNPTAFYLCASNPVAGPYNEQFFGPGTRLTVL.

The chain employs TRBV6-5 and TRBJ2-3; TRBD2 agrees at 7 bases. CDR3 length equals 15 residues. Trimming took 5 bases from V and 0 from J; bases not matched to a gene: 5. Germline V CDR1 and CDR2: MNHEY, SVGAGI. CDR3 region: CASSPGGSSTDTQYF. CDR3 sequence (DNA): TGTGCCAGCAGTCCGGGGGGTTCTAGCACAGATACGCAGTATTTT.

The chain couples TRBV9 to TRBJ2-2, with unresolved D. V was shortened by 0 bases and J by 6 bases, with 9 bases between the two germline ends. CDR3 length: 14 amino acids. CDR1 and CDR2 from the germline V gene are SGDLS and YYNGEE. In DNA form, the CDR3 reads TGTGCCAGCAGCGTAGGCCGGGTTCCCGGGGAGCTGTTTTTT. It yields the protein CASSVGRVPGELFF.

In this sample, this clone turned up once. The genes are TRBV5-1 and TRBJ1-4; 10 bases are shared with TRBD1. The CDR3 runs 14 residues. Unmatched junction bases numbered 1, after V lost 2 bases and J lost 6 bases. CDR1 SGHRS and CDR2 YFSETQ come from the germline V gene. The CDR3 sequence: CASSLGTGDEKLFF. DNA for the CDR3: TGCGCCAGCAGCTTAGGGACAGGGGATGAAAAACTGTTTTTT.

The V and J genes are TRBV6-1 and TRBJ2-2; possibly TRBD1 for D (5 bases). The germline CDR1 and CDR2 sequences are MNHNS and SASEGT. The CDR3 loop spans 16 amino acids. Trimming stripped 1 base from V and 5 bases from J, with 14 bases between. In DNA form, the CDR3 reads TGTGCCAGCAGTGAAGGTGATGGTCAGGGAACCGGGGAGCTGTTTTTT. Its protein is CASSEGDGQGTGELFF.

Only a few counts were recorded for this clone. The V and J genes are TRBV19 and TRBJ2-7; D perhaps matches TRBD1 (5 bases). Trimming pared 3 bases from V and 2 bases from J, leaving 14 bases between. The CDR3 runs to 15 residues. Germline V gives CDR1 LNHDA, CDR2 SQIVND (reference sequence). The CDR3 sequence is CASSIEDIPPYEQYF. The CDR3 nucleotides read TGTGCCAGTAGTATTGAGGACATCCCCCCCTACGAGCAGTACTTC. Based on the CDR3 plus reference TRBV19 and TRBJ2-7, the full variable domain is DGGITQSPKYLFRKEGQNVTLSCEQNLNHDAMYWYRQDPGQGLRLIYYSQIVNDFQKGDIAEGYSVSREKKESFPLTVTSAQKNPTAFYLCASSIEDIPPYEQYFGPGTRLTVT.

This clone has just a few counts. The chain employs TRBV5-1 and TRBJ1-1; 10 positions match TRBD1. The junction had 3 bases not matched to a gene; V was cut back by 0 bases and J by 1 base. The CDR3 covers 16 residues. Per the germline V gene, CDR1 is SGHRS and CDR2 is YFSETQ. The CDR3: CASSLGQGAPNTEAFF. CDR3 bases: TGCGCCAGCAGCTTGGGACAGGGGGCCCCGAACACTGAAGCTTTCTTT.

This chain links TRBV18 with TRBJ2-7; D is uncertain. Trimming removed 1 base at V and 4 bases at J, with 8 bases between. This CDR3 has 13 amino acids. Per the germline V gene, CDR1 is KGHSH and CDR2 is LQKENI. As DNA, the CDR3 is TGTGCCAGCTCACCACGTGCGCCATACGAGCAGTACTTC. Its translation: CASSPRAPYEQYF.

V and J are TRBV19 and TRBJ2-1; TRBD2 matches at 11 bases. Germline V gives CDR1 LNHDA, CDR2 SQIVND (reference sequence). The CDR3 runs 15 residues. The V gene end was trimmed by 1 base and the J gene end by 7 bases; junction bases not matched to a gene: 3. The CDR3 sequence: CASSIASGRMNEQFF. CDR3 coding DNA: TGTGCCAGTAGTATAGCTAGCGGGAGGATGAATGAGCAGTTCTTC.

This clone was detected once. This chain joins TRBV28 and TRBJ1-5; 9 bases align to TRBD1. V lost 6 bases, J lost 1 base, and 16 bases stayed unmatched. The germline CDR1 and CDR2 sequences are MDHEN and SYDVKM. The CDR3 runs 19 residues. CDR3 nucleotide sequence: TGTGCCAGCAGCCTTCCCCTCGGGACAGGGAGCGGAAGCAATCAGCCCCAGCATTTT. Translation: CASSLPLGTGSGSNQPQHF.

This rearrangement joins TRBV30 to TRBJ2-1; a weak D match, TRBD2 (5 bases). This CDR3 comprises 15 residues. The germline V gene encodes CDR1 GTSNPN and CDR2 SVGIG (reference sequence). Trimming removed 5 bases at V and 0 bases at J, with 14 bases between. The CDR3 loop is CAWLTQRSSYNEQFF. CDR3 bases: TGTGCCTGGCTAACCCAGCGGAGCTCCTACAATGAGCAGTTCTTC.

A note on this clone: At one of its ends the junction is not consistent with the germline gene, which may arise from a read error. Here the CDR3 reads CASSSRTGYNSPPHF. In nucleotides, the CDR3 is TGTGCCAGCAGCTCCCGGACAGGGTATAATTCACCCCCCCACTTT. V usage is TRBV5-4 and J usage is TRBJ1-6, with 8 bases that match TRBD1. The CDR3 is 15 amino acids. Per the germline V gene, CDR1 is SGHNT and CDR2 is YYREEE (reference sequence).

The chain couples TRBV10-3 to TRBJ2-4; D perhaps matches TRBD1 (6 bases). Per germline, CDR1 ENHRY and CDR2 SYGVKD. With 10 bases removed from V and 13 bases from J, the gap between germline ends came to 23 bases. This CDR3 is 13 amino acids long. CDR3 residues: CATQTAQGTLQYF. The CDR3 DNA reads TGTGCCACCCAGACAGCACAGGGAACCCTCCAGTACTTC.

CDR3 amino acids: CASTLDIYYGYTF. The CDR3 DNA follows: TGTGCCAGCACCCTGGACATATACTATGGCTACACCTTC. V is TRBV6-1 and J is TRBJ1-2; D possibly corresponds to TRBD1 (5 bases). Per germline, CDR1 MNHNS and CDR2 SASEGT. The CDR3 contains 13 residues. V lost 7 bases, J lost 3 bases, and 12 bases lay in between.

The V gene is TRBV7-2, the J gene TRBJ2-5; D might be TRBD2 (6 bases). Trimming removed 2 bases from V and 5 bases from J, with 12 bases in between. Germline V gives CDR1 SGHTA, CDR2 FQGNSA. The CDR3 is made up of 14 amino acids. CDR3 sequence (DNA): TGTGCCAGCAGCTTAAGGCGCCGGGGGGAGACCCAGTACTTC. This sequence encodes CASSLRRRGETQYF. Drawing the rest from reference TRBV7-2 and TRBJ2-5, the complete variable domain is GAGVSQSPSNKVTEKGKDVELRCDPISGHTALYWYRQSLGQGLEFLIYFQGNSAPDKSGLPSDRFSAERTGGSVSTLTIQRTQQEDSAVYLCASSLRRRGETQYFGPGTRLLVL.

This clone has a handful of counts. This chain connects TRBV5-4 to TRBJ2-5, with D possibly being TRBD1 (5 bases). Trimming removed 0 bases at V and 2 bases at J, with 17 bases between. Germline V CDR1 and CDR2: SGHNT, YYREEE (reference sequence). The CDR3 contains 17 residues. The CDR3 loop is CASSLGSSRAGQETQYF. The CDR3 DNA sequence: TGTGCCAGCAGCTTGGGTAGTTCTCGGGCAGGGCAAGAGACCCAGTACTTC.

In nucleotides, the CDR3 is TGTGCCAGCAGCCGACTAGCGGAATACAATGAGCAGTTCTTC. This encodes CASSRLAEYNEQFF. This chain joins TRBV6-1 and TRBJ2-1; 9 bases align to TRBD2. The CDR3 is made up of 14 amino acids. Germline V gene lookup returns CDR1 MNHNS and CDR2 SASEGT. J lost 4 bases, V lost 6 bases, and 4 bases had no gene match.

This clone was seen only a few times. This rearrangement joins TRBV30 to TRBJ2-5; the D gene is possibly TRBD2 (7 bases). Germline assignment: CDR1 GTSNPN and CDR2 SVGIG (reference sequence). Trimming cost V 8 bases and J 1 base, with 17 bases left between them. This CDR3 is 14 amino acids long. The CDR3 spells CAGTKPGGQETQYF. The CDR3 DNA reads as TGTGCCGGGACAAAACCGGGAGGCCAAGAGACCCAGTACTTC. The full variable domain, its missing parts supplied by reference TRBV30 and TRBJ2-5, is SQTIHQWPATLVQPVGSPLSLECTVEGTSNPNLYWYRQAAGRGLQLLFYSVGIGQISSEVPQNLSASRPQDRQFILSSKKLLLSDSGFYLCAGTKPGGQETQYFGPGTRLLVL.

The chain is built from TRBV5-4 and TRBJ2-1; 7 bases map to TRBD1. With V trimmed by 2 bases and J by 4 bases, 6 bases remained unmatched. Germline CDR1 and CDR2: SGHNT and YYREEE (reference sequence). The CDR3 contains 15 residues. The CDR3 nucleotides read TGTGCCAGCAGCTTTCCTGGACAGGATTACAATGAGCAGTTCTTC. Encoded protein: CASSFPGQDYNEQFF.